This T cell receptor (beta chain) was retrieved from a study of identical twins. Study observations and caveats: Recombination models fit unrelated individuals' TCR alpha sharing but underestimated twins'.

CDR1 and CDR2 from the germline V gene are MNHEY and SMNVEV (reference sequence). This CDR3 spans 14 amino acids. V lost 6 bases, J lost 1 base, and 2 bases stayed unmatched. Comment on this clonotype: Its antigen is undetermined.

Template switching created a universal primer site, and the cDNA included unique molecular identifiers. TCRdb reanalysed the 5' RACE reads using MiXCR and keeps one entry per CDR3 protein. Of a few hundred thousand distinct CDR3 sequences listed, 20% to 25% are singletons. These records were also assigned to another study, of T cells expressing NK-cell markers. As reported in that work: Among four donors, these clonotypes also ranked first in the CD3+CD56-NKG2C+ fraction.

Sequenced material: CD4+ T cells sorted from blood. The clonotype comes from a woman between 18 and 29 years old in good health. The chain couples TRBV27 to TRBJ2-5; 10 positions agree with TRBD2. CDR3 nucleotide sequence: TGTGCCAGCAGGCGACTAGCGGGCCAAGAGACCCAGTACTTC. Its protein is CASRRLAGQETQYF.